These 24 T cell receptor delta chains were all obtained from the same sample, sequenced in a study of γδ T cells in repeated Plasmodium falciparum infection. TCRdb repeated clone calling on the multiplex PCR reads with CATT. The sample contains 80,000 to 95,000 delta-chain clones, 1.4% of which appear only once. Flow sorting of PBMC yielded separate Vgamma9/Vdelta2+ and Vdelta2-negative gammadelta T cell populations for bulk repertoire analysis. Sequenced input: gamma-delta T cells from blood. The receptors shown here come from a pool of human donors (malaria-infected and uninfected, not separated).

As for this clone: The protein in TCRdb stems from a much larger clone and differs at residue 9 from this DNA's translation, likely a read error; here the protein is translated from the DNA. This chain links TRDV2 with TRDJ1, with D unclear. Germline V gives CDR1 GEAIGNYY, CDR2 EKD. The V gene lost 0 bases and the J gene lost 3 bases, with 10 bases spanning the gap. This CDR3 is built from 14 residues. The DNA of the CDR3 is TGTGCCTGTGACACCGTCACGTACGCCGATAAACTCATCTTT. It codes for CACDTVTYADKLIF.

The sample holds a few counts of this clone. A far bigger clonotype differs at one base, so this is likely a read error. This sample includes further DNA sequences coding for the same CDR3. This sequence joins TRDV1 and TRDJ1; D is perhaps TRDD3 (5 bases). Here the J gene was assigned by germline matching of the DNA, as TCRdb has none. The length of the CDR3 is 16 residues. Germline CDR1 reads TSWWSYY; CDR2 reads QGS. Trimming took 3 bases from V and 7 from J, leaving 21 bases between them. Here the CDR3 reads CALGEGTGEPSGKLIF. CDR3 nucleotides: TGTGCTCTTGGGGAGGGAACTGGTGAACCCTCCGGTAAACTCATCTTT.

This clone was observed a few times. TCRdb's protein, taken from a much larger clone, differs from this DNA's translation at residue 4, likely owing to a read error; the protein displayed comes from the DNA. The rearrangement joins TRDV1 to TRDJ1; possibly TRDD3 for D (7 bases). As TCRdb names no J gene, one was assigned here on the basis of a DNA match to germline. Per the germline V gene, CDR1 is TSWWSYY and CDR2 is QGS. The CDR3 runs 21 residues. The CDR3: CALRELCSYNLWGFYTDKLIF. In DNA, the CDR3 is TGTGCTCTTAGGGAACTTTGCTCCTACAATCTCTGGGGGTTCTACACCGATAAACTCATCTTT.

For this clone: A read error is likely here: a far larger clone is one base away. The sample carries other DNA sequences with the same CDR3. V is TRDV1 and J is TRDJ1, with D perhaps TRDD2 (6 bases). This CDR3 is 15 amino acids long. Germline CDR1 TSWWSYY, CDR2 QGS. CDR3 residues: CALGDFLGMSDKLIF. CDR3 in DNA: TGTGCTCTTGGGGACTTCCTTGGGATGTCCGATAAACTTATCTTT.

With regard to this clone: The TCRdb record carries a much larger clone's protein, which differs from this DNA's translation at residue 6; a read error is the likely cause, and the protein listed here is the DNA translation. The J gene is TRDJ1, the V gene TRDV1, with TRDD3 identical over 9 bases. TCRdb supplies no J gene; here it was assigned by aligning the nucleotide sequence to germline. CDR3 length: 27 residues. V lost 2 bases, J lost 0 bases, and 37 bases stayed unmatched. Germline V lookup: CDR1 TSWWSYY, CDR2 QGS. The CDR3 coding sequence is TGTGCTCTTGGGGAAGCGAGAGTCCGAAAACCAGTACAGCTACTGGGGGAGAGATACTGGGACACCGATAAACTCATCTTT. Its translation is CALGEARVRKPVQLLGERYWDTDKLIF.

This clone has ten or more counts. The rearrangement joins TRDV1 to TRDJ1, with 12 nucleotides matching TRDD3. This CDR3 is 21 amino acids long. Germline V gives CDR1 TSWWSYY, CDR2 QGS. Trimming cost V 9 bases and J 0 bases; bases outside gene matches: 23. The CDR3 here is CALSPSYRPLGDTPYTDKLIF. In DNA form, the CDR3 reads TGTGCTCTGTCGCCTTCCTACAGACCACTGGGGGATACACCGTACACCGATAAACTCATCTTT.

This clone occurred a few times. This DNA's translation and the protein TCRdb lists, from a much larger clone, do not match at residue 11, likely due to a read error; the protein shown is translated from the DNA. This chain connects TRDV2 to TRDJ1; D ambiguous. The CDR3 length is 13 residues. CDR1 and CDR2 from the germline V gene are GEAIGNYY and EKD. The CDR3 DNA reads TGTGCCTGTGATGAAGTACGGACCGATAAACCCATCTTT. Its translation: CACDEVRTDKPIF.

This clone came up many times. The TCRdb protein comes from a much larger clone and disagrees with this DNA's translation at residue 9, likely due to a read error; the protein given here is derived from the DNA. The chain recombines TRDV2 with TRDJ1, with a weak D call TRDD3 (6 bases). CDR3 length: 17 amino acids. Per the germline V gene, CDR1 is GEAIGNYY and CDR2 is EKD. Trimming left V 0 bases short and J 0 bases short, with 16 bases between. In DNA form, the CDR3 reads TGTGCCTGTGACACCGTGGGGGTTGCTCTGTACACCGATAAACTCATCTTT. Translated: CACDTVGVALYTDKLIF.

A note on this clone: The translation of this DNA and the TCRdb protein of a much larger clone differ at residue 5, probably owing to a read error; the protein shown here is translated from the DNA. The J gene is TRDJ1, the V gene TRDV1, with TRDD3 matching 10 bases. TCRdb lists no J gene, so it was determined here by aligning the DNA to germline. Unmatched junction bases numbered 23, after V lost 4 bases and J lost 0 bases. In germline, CDR1 is TSWWSYY, CDR2 QGS. This CDR3 spans 22 amino acids. The CDR3 spells CALGGPSFRTLTGGSYTDKLIF. The CDR3 region has the DNA TGTGCTCTTGGGGGACCTTCCTTCCGAACCCTAACTGGGGGATCGTACACCGATAAACTCATCTTT.

This clone was observed many times. The protein given by TCRdb reflects a much larger clone and differs at residue 3 from this DNA's translation, likely from a read error; the protein shown is the DNA's translation. The V gene is TRDV2, the J gene TRDJ1; 13 bases fit TRDD3. Germline CDR1 is GEAIGNYY and CDR2 is EKD. The CDR3 is 18 residues long. The CDR3 DNA reads TGTGCCCGTGACACCGGGAAGTTACTGGGGGATACGCCCGATAAACTCATCTTT. Translation: CARDTGKLLGDTPDKLIF.

This clone was picked up many times. This chain uses TRDV2 with TRDJ1, with TRDD3 identical over 13 bases. Germline-derived CDR1 and CDR2 are GEAIGNYY and EKD. V shed 1 base, J shed 0 bases, and the junction held 31 bases outside the gene matches. The CDR3 loop spans 26 amino acids. The CDR3 sequence: CACDTHPYILGDTRVRISKYTDKLIF. CDR3 nucleotide sequence: TGTGCCTGTGACACACACCCCTACATACTGGGGGATACGAGGGTGCGGATTTCTAAGTACACCGATAAACTCATCTTT.

The table lists this clone with a few counts. TCRdb's entry gives the protein of a much larger clone, which mismatches this DNA's translation at residue 18, likely from a read error; the protein reported here is translated from the DNA. This chain connects TRDV1 to TRDJ1; either TRDD2 or TRDD3 may supply D (9 bases each). The J gene, not given by TCRdb, was assigned here from a germline match of the nucleotide sequence. Germline V gives CDR1 TSWWSYY, CDR2 QGS. The CDR3 extends over 21 amino acids. The CDR3 region has the DNA TGTGCTCTGTTCCTTCCTACTTTAACCTGGGGGATGGCTTTAAGTACCGATAGACTCATCTTT. Its protein product is CALFLPTLTWGMALSTDRLIF.

This clone was picked up a small number of times. This DNA's translation and the protein TCRdb lists, from a much larger clone, do not match at residue 17, likely due to a read error; the protein shown is translated from the DNA. The J gene is TRDJ1, the V gene TRDV2; possibly TRDD3 for D (5 bases). Matching the DNA to germline supplied the J gene, which TCRdb does not give. This CDR3 is built from 20 residues. Germline CDR1 GEAIGNYY, CDR2 EKD. The CDR3 loop is CACDTVKGTSRISYTDRLIF. DNA for the CDR3: TGTGCCTGTGACACCGTGAAGGGGACTTCAAGGATCTCGTACACCGATAGACTCATCTTT.

Note on this clone: A read error is likely here: a far larger clone is one base away. This sample includes further DNA sequences coding for the same CDR3. V is TRDV2 and J is TRDJ1, with TRDD3 matching 12 bases. Germline CDR1 GEAIGNYY, CDR2 EKD. The V and J ends lost 7 bases and 5 bases, in that order; junction bases with no gene match: 19. CDR3 length: 18 residues. DNA of the CDR3: TGTGCCTGCGACCTCTTAAATTCTCCTGGGGGATACGAAGATAAACTCATCTTT. Encoded protein: CACDLLNSPGGYEDKLIF.

This clone was counted many times. TCRdb pairs this DNA with a much larger clone's protein that differs at residue 3, likely a read error; the protein shown was translated from the DNA. The chain employs TRDV2 and TRDJ1; D perhaps matches TRDD3 (5 bases). This CDR3 is built from 17 residues. Germline V lookup: CDR1 GEAIGNYY, CDR2 EKD. CDR3 bases: TGTGCCTATGACTCTCTACTTGGGGACTCCCACACCGATAAACTCATCTTT. Its protein is CAYDSLLGDSHTDKLIF.

This clone has a count of ten or more. TCRdb's listed protein matches a much larger clone and diverges from this DNA's translation at residue 10, likely through a read error; the protein shown comes from the DNA. The chain is built from TRDV2 and TRDJ3; 7 positions agree with TRDD3. Germline CDR1 and CDR2: GEAIGNYY and EKD. The CDR3 covers 16 residues. CDR3 protein: CACDWGSSWGTRQMFF. Here the CDR3 DNA reads TGTGCCTGTGACTGGGGGAGCTCCTGGGGCACCCGACAGATGTTTTTC.

This clone appeared a few times. TCRdb attributes to this sequence the protein of a much larger clone, which differs from the DNA translation at residue 13; a read error is likely, and the protein displayed is translated from the DNA. The chain carries TRDV1 and TRDJ1; 11 positions agree with TRDD3. After removal of 0 bases from V and 0 bases from J, the junction contained 18 bases not matched to a gene. The CDR3 has 22 residues. From germline, CDR1 is TSWWSYY and CDR2 QGS. CDR3 residues: CALGELSPAYAWGIPYTDKLIF. The CDR3 nucleotides read TGTGCTCTTGGGGAACTTTCGCCTGCCTACGCCTGGGGGATACCGTACACCGATAAACTCATCTTT.

This clone came up a few times. This DNA's translation and the protein TCRdb lists, from a much larger clone, do not match at residue 3, likely due to a read error; the protein shown is translated from the DNA. The chain has TRDV2 and TRDJ1, with TRDD3 matching over 11 bases. This CDR3 region has 20 residues. Germline assignment: CDR1 GEAIGNYY and CDR2 EKD. CDR3 sequence: CARDTEKVLGDKVYTDKLIF. In DNA, the CDR3 is TGTGCCCGTGACACCGAGAAAGTACTGGGGGATAAGGTGTACACCGATAAACTCATCTTT.

This clone has more than one count but fewer than ten. This DNA translates differently at residue 12 from the TCRdb protein, which is that of a much larger clone; a read error is likely, and the protein shown is the DNA's own translation. V gene TRDV1 combines with J gene TRDJ1; D is perhaps TRDD3 (6 bases). Germline CDR1 reads TSWWSYY; CDR2 reads QGS. The CDR3 sequence is 16 residues long. Here the CDR3 reads CALGKRRGTYTNKLIF. CDR3 nucleotides: TGTGCTCTTGGGAAGAGAAGGGGGACCTACACCAATAAACTCATCTTT.

In its sample, this clone was seen a few times. TCRdb lists the protein of a much larger clone for this DNA, which differs at residue 7, so this is likely a read error; the protein given here is translated from the DNA itself. The chain links TRDV1 to TRDJ1, with TRDD3 identical over 10 bases. TCRdb records no J gene; here it was assigned by comparing the DNA to germline. The CDR3 sequence is 22 residues long. Germline loops: CDR1 TSWWSYY, CDR2 QGS. V shed 3 bases, J shed 1 base, and the junction held 23 bases outside the gene matches. The CDR3 region is CALGDAPLTAETGGFFTDKLIF. DNA of the CDR3: TGTGCTCTTGGGGACGCTCCTCTTACCGCAGAAACTGGGGGATTCTTCACCGATAAACTCATCTTT.

Concerning this clone: For this DNA, TCRdb reports the protein of a much larger clone, which diverges at residue 20, most likely from a read error; the protein presented here is translated directly from the DNA. The V gene is given as TRDV1, and no J gene call is available; the table assigns TRDD3, which was not confirmed against the DNA. The germline gives CDR1 TSWWSYY, CDR2 QGS. The CDR3 totals 21 residues. The CDR3 loop is CALGDTAYRYWYLSYTDKLTF. CDR3 nucleotides: TGTGCTCTTGGGGATACCGCCTACAGGTACTGGTACCTTTCGTACACCGATAAACTCACCTTT.

Remarks on this clone: The protein TCRdb lists belongs to a much larger clone and differs from this DNA's translation at residue 7, which points to a read error; the protein shown is made from the DNA. V usage is TRDV1 and J usage is TRDJ1, with a weak D call TRDD2 (5 bases). The J gene, left out of TCRdb, was set here by checking the DNA against germline. V was cut by 6 bases and J by 0 bases, with 17 bases left in between. Germline V lookup: CDR1 TSWWSYY, CDR2 QGS. The CDR3 contains 16 residues. This chain's CDR3 is CALGKFLVSHTDKLIF. CDR3 coding DNA: TGTGCTCTTGGAAAGTTCCTCGTCTCGCACACCGATAAACTCATCTTT.

This clone turned up a few times. One base separates it from a far larger clone, so it is likely a read error. The same CDR3 can be traced to other DNA sequences in this sample. This chain connects TRDV1 to TRDJ1; D ambiguous. The germline CDR1 and CDR2 sequences are TSWWSYY and QGS. The CDR3 has 12 amino acids. The germline V and J ends were trimmed by 2 bases and 2 bases, with 3 bases remaining between them. CDR3: CALGEYTDKLIF. In DNA, the CDR3 is TGTGCTCTTGGGGAATATACCGATAAACTCATCTTT.

The table lists this clone with many counts. This probably arose from a read error, given a far larger clone one base away. This specimen includes other DNA sequences encoding the same CDR3. V is TRDV1 and J is TRDJ1; 8 nucleotides agree with TRDD3. The J gene comes from matching the DNA to germline here; TCRdb lacks it. The germline V gene encodes CDR1 TSWWSYY and CDR2 QGS. The CDR3 runs 15 residues. CDR3 loop: CALGFYWGYSDKLIF. The CDR3 DNA reads TGTGCCCTTGGGTTTTACTGGGGATACAGCGATAAACTCATCTTT.